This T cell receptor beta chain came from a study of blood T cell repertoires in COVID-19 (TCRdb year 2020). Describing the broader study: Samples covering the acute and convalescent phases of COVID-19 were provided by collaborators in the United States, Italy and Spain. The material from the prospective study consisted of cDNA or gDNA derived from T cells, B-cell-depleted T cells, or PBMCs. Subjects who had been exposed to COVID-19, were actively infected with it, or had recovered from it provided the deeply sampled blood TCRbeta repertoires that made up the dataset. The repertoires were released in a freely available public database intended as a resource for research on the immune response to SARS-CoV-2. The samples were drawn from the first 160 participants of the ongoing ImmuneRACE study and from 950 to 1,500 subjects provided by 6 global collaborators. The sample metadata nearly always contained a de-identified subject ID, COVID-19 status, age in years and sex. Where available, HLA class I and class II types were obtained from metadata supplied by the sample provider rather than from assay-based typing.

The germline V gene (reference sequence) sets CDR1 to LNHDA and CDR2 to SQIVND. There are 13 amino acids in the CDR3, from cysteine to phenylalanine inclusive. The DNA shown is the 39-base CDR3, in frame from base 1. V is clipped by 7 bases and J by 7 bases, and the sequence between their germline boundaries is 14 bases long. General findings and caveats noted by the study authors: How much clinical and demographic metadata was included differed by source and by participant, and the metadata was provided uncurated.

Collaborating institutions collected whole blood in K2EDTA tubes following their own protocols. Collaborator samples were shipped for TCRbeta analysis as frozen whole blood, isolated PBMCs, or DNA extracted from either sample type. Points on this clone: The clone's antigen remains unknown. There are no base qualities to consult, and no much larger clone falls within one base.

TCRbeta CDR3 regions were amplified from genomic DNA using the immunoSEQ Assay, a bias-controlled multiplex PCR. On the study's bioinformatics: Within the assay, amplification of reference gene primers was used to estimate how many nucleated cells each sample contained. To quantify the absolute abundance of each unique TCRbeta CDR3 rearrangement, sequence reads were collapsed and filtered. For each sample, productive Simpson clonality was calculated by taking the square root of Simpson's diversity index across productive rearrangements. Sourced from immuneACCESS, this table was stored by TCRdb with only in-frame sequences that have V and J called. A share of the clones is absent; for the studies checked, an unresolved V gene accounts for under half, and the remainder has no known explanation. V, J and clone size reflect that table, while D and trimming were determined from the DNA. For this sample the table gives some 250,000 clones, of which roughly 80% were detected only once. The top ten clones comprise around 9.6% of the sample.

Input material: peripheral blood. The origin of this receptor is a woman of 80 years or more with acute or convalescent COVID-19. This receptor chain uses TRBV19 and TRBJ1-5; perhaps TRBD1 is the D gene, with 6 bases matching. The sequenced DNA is TGTGCCAGTAAGGGGACACCGAGCCAGCCCCAGCATTTT. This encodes CASKGTPSQPQHF.